These 14 T cell receptor beta chains came from one sample sequenced in a study of OX40 agonist ivuxolimab in advanced cancers. Sequencing used immunoSEQ multiplex PCR; TCRdb keeps in-frame clones, though not all of them. The sample lists roughly 72,000 clones; 89% were seen once. Sequencing was performed on CD4+ or CD8+ T cells sorted from blood, taken in a trial of the OX40 agonist ivuxolimab. All receptors derive from an adult with an advanced solid tumor such as melanoma, head and neck, liver or kidney cancer.

The genes are TRBV2 and TRBJ2-5; 9 positions agree with TRBD2. CDR1 and CDR2 from the germline V gene are SNHLY and FYNNEI. V shed 5 bases and J 2 bases; nucleotides not matched to a gene: 12. The CDR3 is 17 residues long. The CDR3: CASSRGRGGGGQETQYF. The CDR3 nucleotides read TGTGCCAGCAGTAGGGGCAGAGGCGGGGGGGGTCAAGAGACCCAGTACTTC.

This clone was detected ten times or more. The rearrangement joins TRBV28 to TRBJ1-2, with D perhaps TRBD1 (6 bases). This CDR3 region has 13 residues. From germline, CDR1 is MDHEN and CDR2 SYDVKM. The V end lost 6 bases, the J end lost 5 bases, and 13 bases lay between the germline ends. CDR3 in DNA: TGTGCCAGCAGGCCCCAGGGGCATTATGGCTACACCTTC. Its translation is CASRPQGHYGYTF.

The chain carries TRBV11-3 and TRBJ1-4, with D unclear. Looked up from germline, CDR1 is SGHNT and CDR2 is YENEEA. The germline V and J ends were trimmed by 3 bases and 7 bases, with 18 bases remaining between them. This CDR3 region has 16 residues. CDR3 sequence (DNA): TGTGCCAGCAGCTTCGAGGCGGGAGGGTCAGGTGAAAAACTGTTTTTT. It encodes CASSFEAGGSGEKLFF.

This sequence joins TRBV28 and TRBJ2-7; a possible D gene is TRBD1 (6 bases). Germline CDR1 reads MDHEN; CDR2 reads SYDVKM. This CDR3 has 18 amino acids. The V end was cut by 1 base, the J end by 2 bases, with 21 bases between. The CDR3 loop reads CASSLSRTGRGLTYEQYF. As DNA, the CDR3 is TGTGCCAGCAGTTTATCCCGTACGGGCAGGGGATTGACCTACGAGCAGTACTTC.

The chain is built from TRBV5-4 and TRBJ2-7; TRBD1 matches 8 bases. The CDR3 loop spans 17 amino acids. V lost 4 bases, J lost 3 bases, and 15 bases stayed unmatched. Germline V lookup: CDR1 SGHNT, CDR2 YYREEE (reference sequence). CDR3 coding DNA: TGTGCCAGCAGCCTAATGGTGGCAGGGGGCGCGAACTACGAGCAGTACTTC. Its translation is CASSLMVAGGANYEQYF.

The chain employs TRBV6-5 and TRBJ2-1; 7 bases line up with TRBD1. Germline V gene data show CDR1 as MNHEY and CDR2 as SVGAGI. The ends lost 6 bases at V and 9 bases at J; junction bases unmatched: 8. The CDR3 sequence is 13 residues long. The CDR3 bases are TGTGCCAGCAGGGCGAGGGGGCGCGGTGAGCAGTTCTTC. Translating it yields CASRARGRGEQFF.

This sequence joins TRBV6-1 and TRBJ2-5; the match to TRBD1 covers 7 bases. Matching the DNA end better, TRBJ2-7 makes the J call doubtful. Germline values: CDR1 MNHNS, CDR2 SASEGT. CDR3 length equals 14 residues. The CDR3 here is CASSLRRDSYEQYF. The CDR3 DNA is TGTGCCAGCAGTCTTCGACGGGACAGCTACGAGCAGTACTTC.

The V gene is TRBV5-1, the J gene TRBJ2-5, with D perhaps matching TRBD2 (5 bases). The CDR3 covers 12 residues. V shed 4 bases and J shed 6 bases, with 10 bases lying between them. Germline CDR1 is SGHRS and CDR2 is YFSETQ. The DNA of the CDR3 is TGCGCCAGCAGCCTGGAGGACCAGACCCAGTACTTC. Translating gives CASSLEDQTQYF.

This rearrangement joins TRBV7-9 to TRBJ2-7; TRBD2 might be the D (6 bases). V shed 2 bases and J shed 0 bases, with 11 bases lying between them. Germline CDR1 and CDR2: SEHNR and FQNEAQ (reference sequence). The CDR3 runs to 15 residues. The CDR3 spells CASSLMGGSSYEQYF. The CDR3, as DNA: TGTGCCAGCAGCTTAATGGGGGGAAGCTCCTACGAGCAGTACTTC.

Comment on this clone: A read error may account for a junction end that differs from germline. The chain is built from TRBV11-2 and TRBJ2-7; D not resolved. This CDR3 is built from 13 residues. CDR1 and CDR2 from the germline V gene are SGHAT and FQNNGV. Here the CDR3 reads CASSPPHGYGQYF. CDR3 nucleotide sequence: TGTGCCAGCAGCCCCCCCCACGGGTACGGGCAGTACTTC.

The chain joins TRBV28 to TRBJ1-6; D is unclear. The length of the CDR3 is 15 residues. The germline V gene encodes CDR1 MDHEN and CDR2 SYDVKM. V was shortened by 7 bases and J by 4 bases, with 14 bases between the two germline ends. CDR3 protein: CASTRTERYNSPLHF. CDR3 in DNA: TGTGCCAGCACCCGCACAGAGAGGTATAATTCACCCCTCCACTTT.

J is TRBJ2-7 and V is TRBV6-5; unclear D gene. The V end lost 7 bases, the J end lost 4 bases, and 11 bases lay between the germline ends. This CDR3 is 12 amino acids long. Germline loops: CDR1 MNHEY, CDR2 SVGAGI. The CDR3 spells CASTGPLYEQYF. CDR3 nucleotide sequence: TGTGCCAGCACAGGTCCCCTGTACGAGCAGTACTTC.

Concerning this clone: At one of its ends the junction is not consistent with the germline gene, which may arise from a read error. V and J are TRBV7-7 and TRBJ2-7, with 10 bases matching TRBD2. This CDR3 is built from 15 residues. Germline lookup yields CDR1 SSHAT and CDR2 FNYEAQ (reference sequence). The CDR3 bases are TGTGCTAGCAGCTTAGGGACTAGCGCGTATTACGAGCAGTACTTC. It yields the protein CASSLGTSAYYEQYF.

This chain links TRBV7-9 with TRBJ2-5; the match to TRBD1 covers 8 bases. Germline V lookup: CDR1 SEHNR, CDR2 FQNEAQ (reference sequence). This CDR3 comprises 17 residues. The J segment lost 0 bases and the V segment lost 3 bases, leaving 9 bases of the junction unmatched. The CDR3 reads CASSFRDRSPYQETQYF. CDR3 nucleotide sequence: TGTGCCAGCAGCTTCCGGGACAGGAGCCCTTACCAAGAGACCCAGTACTTC.